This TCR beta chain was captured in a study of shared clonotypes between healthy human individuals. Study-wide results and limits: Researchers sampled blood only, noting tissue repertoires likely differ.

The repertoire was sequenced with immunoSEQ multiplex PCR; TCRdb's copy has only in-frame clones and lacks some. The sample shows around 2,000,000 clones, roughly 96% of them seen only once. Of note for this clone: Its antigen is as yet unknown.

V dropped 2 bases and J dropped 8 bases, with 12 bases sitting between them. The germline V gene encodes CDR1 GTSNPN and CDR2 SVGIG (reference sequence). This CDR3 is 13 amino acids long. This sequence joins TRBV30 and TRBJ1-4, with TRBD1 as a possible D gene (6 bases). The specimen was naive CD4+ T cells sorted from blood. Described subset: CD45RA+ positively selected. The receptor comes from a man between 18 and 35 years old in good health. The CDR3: CAWSRDKEEKLFF. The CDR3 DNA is TGTGCCTGGAGTCGGGACAAGGAGGAAAAACTGTTTTTT.